The next 10 T cell receptor beta chains were all read from a single sample in a study of T-cell reconstitution after alpha-beta-depleted transplantation in children. Preparation of the TCRbeta library used unique molecular identifiers. TCRdb re-derived calls from the PCR reads in MiXCR, one entry per CDR3 protein. Of around 450,000 distinct CDR3 sequences listed, under 20% are singletons. Sequenced here: PBMCs, mostly from graft donor cells, sampled 360 days after TCRalphabeta/CD19-depleted stem cell transplant. These receptors all stem from a boy under two years old who had a stem cell transplant for Wiskott-Aldrich syndrome, so the T cells may come from the graft donor.

This clonotype turned up a few times. The chain recombines TRBV11-1 with TRBJ2-4, with 8 nucleotides matching TRBD1. The V gene end was trimmed by 1 base and the J gene end by 2 bases; junction bases not matched to a gene: 10. The CDR3 has 18 residues. Germline CDR1 SGHAT, CDR2 FQDESV (reference sequence). The CDR3 reads CASSLVRTGKGTKNIQYF. The CDR3 DNA reads TGTGCCAGCAGCTTAGTCAGGACAGGGAAGGGGACCAAAAACATTCAGTACTTC.

A few counts support this clonotype. CDR3 amino acids: CASSPVVAGGREQFF. For the CDR3, the DNA is TGCGCCAGTTCGCCGGTGGTAGCGGGGGGACGGGAACAGTTCTTC. The V and J genes are TRBV4-1 and TRBJ2-1; 10 bases are a match to TRBD2. CDR1 and CDR2 from the germline V gene are MGHRA and YSYEKL. CDR3 size: 15 residues. The V gene end was trimmed by 9 bases and the J gene end by 13 bases; junction bases not matched to a gene: 18.

The chain employs TRBV6-5 and TRBJ2-4, with D possibly matching TRBD1 (6 bases). The V gene lost 4 bases and the J gene lost 6 bases, with 16 bases spanning the gap. The CDR3 runs to 15 residues. The germline gives CDR1 MNHEY, CDR2 SVGAGI. In DNA, the CDR3 is TGTGCCAGCAGTTTCCTCCCAGGGGCGGGAAACATTCAGTACTTC. Protein: CASSFLPGAGNIQYF.

The CDR3 nucleotides read TGTGCCATCAGTGGGCCCCGACAGGGGATAGGCGAGCAGTACTTC. Translation: CAISGPRQGIGEQYF. The chain recombines TRBV10-3 with TRBJ2-7; 8 bases are a match to TRBD1. Per germline, CDR1 ENHRY and CDR2 SYGVKD. The length of the CDR3 is 15 residues. J was trimmed by 6 bases and V by 4 bases; bases with no gene match: 11.

The V gene is TRBV4-3, the J gene TRBJ2-1; 9 bases are shared with TRBD2. The J segment lost 4 bases and the V segment lost 0 bases, leaving 7 bases of the junction unmatched. There are 17 residues in the CDR3. Germline V CDR1 and CDR2: LGHNA, YSLEER. CDR3 amino acids: CASSQDISAGGYNEQFF. The DNA for the CDR3 is TGCGCCAGCAGCCAAGATATTTCAGCGGGAGGATACAATGAGCAGTTCTTC.

This clonotype was seen a handful of times. J is TRBJ2-1 and V is TRBV12-3 or TRBV12-4, with D tentatively TRBD1 (7 bases). The CDR3 totals 12 residues. The germline V and J ends were trimmed by 6 bases and 8 bases, with 11 bases remaining between them. This CDR3 reads CASSQGGYEQFF. CDR3 nucleotide sequence: TGTGCCAGCAGCCAGGGGGGTTATGAGCAGTTCTTC.

This clonotype has more than one count but fewer than ten. J is TRBJ2-1 and V is TRBV10-3; 11 bases map to TRBD2. The CDR3 length is 14 residues. V was pared by 4 bases and J by 9 bases, with 5 bases of the junction left unmatched. Germline assignment: CDR1 ENHRY and CDR2 SYGVKD. The CDR3 nucleotides read TGTGCCATCAGTGGGTCACTAGCGGGAGTTGAGCAGTTCTTC. Its protein is CAISGSLAGVEQFF.

This clonotype was seen more than once but under ten times. CDR3 sequence (DNA): TGCAGTGCTAGCCCACAAAGCTCTGGAAACACCATATATTTT. It codes for CSASPQSSGNTIYF. The chain is built from TRBV20-1 and TRBJ1-3; D remains unclear. Trimming took off 3 bases at V and 0 bases at J, with 9 bases between the two ends. The germline CDR1 and CDR2 sequences are DFQATT and SNEGSKA (reference sequence). This CDR3 comprises 14 residues.

This clonotype occurred a few times. The chain couples TRBV19 to TRBJ2-7; 8 bases match TRBD2. The CDR3 runs to 15 residues. Germline V CDR1 and CDR2: LNHDA, SQIVND (reference sequence). J gave up 5 bases and V 5 bases, and 11 bases lay outside the gene matches. The CDR3 coding sequence is TGTGCCAGTAGTGCCCAGTGGCGGGAGGTCGACGAGCAGTACTTC. Encoded protein: CASSAQWREVDEQYF.

V usage is TRBV29-1 and J usage is TRBJ2-1, with 8 bases identical to TRBD1. The CDR3 consists of 17 residues. The V gene end was trimmed by 7 bases and the J gene end by 1 base; junction bases not matched to a gene: 15. Germline V lookup: CDR1 SQVTM, CDR2 ANQGSEA. The CDR3, as DNA: TGCAGCGCTGGGGAGGAAAGGACAGGGAAATCCTACAATGAGCAGTTCTTC. It encodes CSAGEERTGKSYNEQFF.